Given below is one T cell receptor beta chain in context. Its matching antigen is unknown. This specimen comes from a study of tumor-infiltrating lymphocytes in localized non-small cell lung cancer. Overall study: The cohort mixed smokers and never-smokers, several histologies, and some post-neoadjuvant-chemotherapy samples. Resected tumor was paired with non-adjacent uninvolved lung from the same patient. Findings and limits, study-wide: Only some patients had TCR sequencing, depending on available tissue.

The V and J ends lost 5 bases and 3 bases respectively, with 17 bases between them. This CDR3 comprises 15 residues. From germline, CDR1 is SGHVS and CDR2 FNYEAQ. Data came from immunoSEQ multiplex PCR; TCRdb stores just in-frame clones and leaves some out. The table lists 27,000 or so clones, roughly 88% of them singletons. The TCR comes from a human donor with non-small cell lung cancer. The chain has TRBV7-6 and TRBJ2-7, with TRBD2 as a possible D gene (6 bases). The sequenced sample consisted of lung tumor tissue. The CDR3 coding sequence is TGTGCCAGCAGCCTAGAGGCTAGCGCGGTCTACGAGCAGTACTTC. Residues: CASSLEASAVYEQYF.